Below are 29 T cell receptor beta chains sequenced from a single sample in a study of identical twins. MiXCR was run by TCRdb on the 5' RACE reads, yielding one entry per CDR3 protein. The table has some 900,000 distinct CDR3 sequences, approximately 13% seen once; the top ten hold about 1.5%. These data were likewise used in another study, on yellow fever vaccine responses in identical twins.

Input material: PBMCs. The receptors were gathered from a woman under 30 in good health.

This clonotype was seen only a few times. Here the CDR3 reads CAISEVDTNTEAFF. The CDR3 DNA reads TGTGCCATCAGTGAGGTTGACACGAACACTGAAGCTTTCTTT. The V and J genes are TRBV10-3 and TRBJ1-1, with unresolved D. V lost 2 bases, J lost 1 base, and 8 bases lay in between. Per germline, CDR1 ENHRY and CDR2 SYGVKD. This CDR3 comprises 14 residues.

This clonotype was seen repeatedly, ten times or more. This chain connects TRBV6-5 to TRBJ1-3; 9 positions match TRBD1. V trimming: 2 bases; J trimming: 4 bases; junction bases outside the gene matches: 12. CDR1 and CDR2 (germline): MNHEY, SVGAGI. This CDR3 is built from 18 residues. CDR3 in amino acids: CASSYGTGSRGAGNTIYF. The CDR3 DNA sequence: TGTGCCAGCAGTTACGGGACAGGGTCCCGAGGGGCAGGAAACACCATATATTTT.

This clonotype was detected many times. The gene calls are TRBV3-1 and TRBJ1-2, with 8 bases that match TRBD1. The trim removed 4 bases at V and 0 bases at J, leaving 7 bases unmatched. CDR1 and CDR2 from the germline V gene are LGHDT and YNNKEL (reference sequence). The CDR3 runs 16 residues. The CDR3 loop reads CASSRGQANPNYGYTF. DNA for the CDR3: TGTGCCAGCAGCCGGGGACAGGCGAACCCTAACTATGGCTACACCTTC.

The genes are TRBV20-1 and TRBJ2-5; possible D gene TRBD2, 6 bases. From germline, CDR1 is DFQATT and CDR2 SNEGSKA (reference sequence). This CDR3 comprises 12 residues. Trimming took 1 base from V and 9 from J, leaving 12 bases between them. Here the CDR3 DNA reads TGCAGTGCTAGAGTGAATCGGGGGTCCCAGTACTTC. This sequence encodes CSARVNRGSQYF.

The chain links TRBV5-1 to TRBJ2-5; tentative D call: TRBD2 (5 bases). Germline V gives CDR1 SGHRS, CDR2 YFSETQ. V was cut by 3 bases and J by 2 bases, with 14 bases left in between. The CDR3 is 15 residues long. The chain's CDR3 is CASSSQSRGQETQYF. For the CDR3, the DNA is TGCGCCAGCAGCTCGCAGTCCCGGGGTCAAGAGACCCAGTACTTC.

This chain uses TRBV29-1 with TRBJ2-1, with a possible D match to TRBD2 (6 bases). Germline-derived CDR1 and CDR2 are SQVTM and ANQGSEA. Deletions cut 6 bases from V and 9 bases from J, with 18 bases between. The CDR3 sequence is 13 residues long. CDR3 region: CSVQGLPRGEQFF. In nucleotides, the CDR3 is TGCAGCGTGCAAGGACTACCTCGTGGTGAGCAGTTCTTC.

This clonotype has just a few counts. V gene TRBV29-1 combines with J gene TRBJ2-7, with 8 nucleotides matching TRBD1. The CDR3 is 13 residues long. Trimming at V came to 5 bases and at J to 1 base, leaving 4 bases not matched to a gene. Germline V gene data show CDR1 as SQVTM and CDR2 as ANQGSEA. This CDR3 reads CSVRTGPSYEQYF. As DNA, the CDR3 is TGCAGCGTTCGGACAGGGCCTTCCTACGAGCAGTACTTC.

The chain employs TRBV4-1 and TRBJ2-4; TRBD2 agrees at 11 bases. This CDR3 has 18 residues. V was clipped by 1 base and J by 10 bases; unmatched bases: 15. The germline gives CDR1 MGHRA, CDR2 YSYEKL. In DNA, the CDR3 is TGCGCCAGCAGCCAAGGCCCTTTTGGTAGCGGGGGGGCTACGATTCAGTACTTC. Translated: CASSQGPFGSGGATIQYF.

The J gene is TRBJ1-1, the V gene TRBV6-1; D gene unclear. The CDR3 has 14 amino acids. The V and J ends lost 5 bases and 0 bases respectively, with 10 bases between them. Germline CDR1 is MNHNS and CDR2 is SASEGT. The CDR3 region is CASSTLQMNTEAFF. The CDR3 coding sequence is TGTGCCAGCAGTACCTTACAGATGAACACTGAAGCTTTCTTT.

The V gene is TRBV6-1, the J gene TRBJ1-6; D gene uncertain. Looked up from germline, CDR1 is MNHNS and CDR2 is SASEGT. The ends were cut back, 4 bases at V and 7 bases at J, with 14 bases in the middle. This CDR3 has 15 residues. CDR3 protein: CASSVTAGMNSPLHF. In DNA, the CDR3 is TGTGCCAGCAGTGTTACGGCCGGAATGAATTCACCCCTCCACTTT.

The V call is TRBV20-1, the J call TRBJ2-1, with D unclear. CDR3 length equals 14 residues. Trimming cost V 4 bases and J 5 bases, with 15 bases left between them. Germline lookup yields CDR1 DFQATT and CDR2 SNEGSKA (reference sequence). In nucleotides, the CDR3 is TGCAGTGCTAAAGAGCCAGTTCGTCACAATGAGCAGTTCTTC. Its translation: CSAKEPVRHNEQFF.

There are many counts of this clonotype. This chain uses TRBV10-3 with TRBJ2-2, with D perhaps matching TRBD1 (5 bases). V was cut by 5 bases and J by 3 bases, with 10 bases left in between. This CDR3 is built from 14 residues. In germline, CDR1 is ENHRY, CDR2 SYGVKD. CDR3 sequence (DNA): TGTGCCATCAGTCCGGTAGGGGACACCGGGGAGCTGTTTTTT. This encodes CAISPVGDTGELFF.

The chain is built from TRBV11-2 and TRBJ1-3; D is perhaps TRBD1 (6 bases). Germline-derived CDR1 and CDR2 are SGHAT and FQNNGV. Deletions cut 4 bases from V and 0 bases from J, with 13 bases between. The CDR3 loop spans 16 amino acids. The CDR3 spells CASSSSTGYSGNTIYF. DNA for the CDR3: TGTGCCAGCAGCTCTTCAACAGGGTACTCTGGAAACACCATATATTTT.

This clonotype was counted between two and nine times. The J gene is TRBJ1-1, the V gene TRBV7-9, with D possibly matching TRBD1 (5 bases). This CDR3 comprises 15 residues. V dropped 2 bases and J dropped 6 bases, with 16 bases sitting between them. Germline assignment: CDR1 SEHNR and CDR2 FQNEAQ (reference sequence). CDR3 nucleotides: TGTGCCAGCAGCTTACAGGGTCTCGGTCTCGCTGAAGCTTTCTTT. Translating it yields CASSLQGLGLAEAFF.

The rearrangement joins TRBV5-6 to TRBJ2-1, with D possibly TRBD2 on 5 matching bases. Trimming pared 0 bases from V and 5 bases from J, leaving 12 bases between. The CDR3 runs to 15 residues. CDR1 SGHDT and CDR2 YYEEEE come from the germline V gene. The CDR3 here is CASSLAGWSHNEQFF. The DNA for the CDR3 is TGTGCCAGCAGCTTGGCGGGGTGGTCCCACAATGAGCAGTTCTTC.

This clonotype appeared a few times. The chain recombines TRBV2 with TRBJ2-1; unclear D gene. This CDR3 is built from 16 residues. The V gene's germline CDR1 is SNHLY and CDR2 FYNNEI. V was pared by 4 bases and J by 5 bases, with 18 bases between. The CDR3 coding sequence is TGTGCCAGCAGTGTACCTGTCTCCTCGTTCGACAATGAGCAGTTCTTC. It is translated as CASSVPVSSFDNEQFF.

This clonotype showed up many times. The chain recombines TRBV5-1 with TRBJ2-3, with D tentatively TRBD1 (5 bases). V lost 4 bases and J lost 4, with 13 bases in between. CDR1 and CDR2 from the germline V gene are SGHRS and YFSETQ. This CDR3 is built from 14 residues. CDR3: CASSQGRTADTQYF. The CDR3 nucleotides are TGCGCCAGCAGCCAGGGTCGCACGGCAGATACGCAGTATTTT.

The genes are TRBV2 and TRBJ2-1; TRBD2 agrees at 11 bases. The germline CDR1 and CDR2 sequences are SNHLY and FYNNEI. V was clipped by 6 bases and J by 6 bases; unmatched bases: 16. The length of the CDR3 is 18 residues. The CDR3 region is CASRRGLAGGPVRNEQFF. CDR3 nucleotide sequence: TGTGCCAGCAGGAGGGGGTTAGCGGGGGGGCCCGTGCGCAATGAGCAGTTCTTC.

The V gene is TRBV11-3, the J gene TRBJ2-3; no firm D call. V gave up 5 bases and J gave up 3 bases, with 12 bases separating them. The CDR3 covers 14 residues. Germline V gene sequence: CDR1 SGHNT, CDR2 YENEEA. The CDR3 loop reads CASSPTQMTDTQYF. The CDR3 DNA is TGTGCCAGCAGCCCTACCCAGATGACAGATACGCAGTATTTT.

V and J are TRBV20-1 and TRBJ1-5; 9 bases fit TRBD1. With V trimmed by 4 bases and J by 4 bases, 5 bases remained unmatched. In germline, CDR1 is DFQATT, CDR2 SNEGSKA (reference sequence). The CDR3 extends over 14 amino acids. As DNA, the CDR3 is TGCAGTGCTACACAGGGGGCGGTTAATCAGCCCCAGCATTTT. Translated: CSATQGAVNQPQHF.

The V call is TRBV7-9, the J call TRBJ2-6; D uncertain. Germline V gives CDR1 SEHNR, CDR2 FQNEAQ (reference sequence). V lost 5 bases to trimming and J lost 2 bases, with 16 bases between them. The CDR3 is 17 residues long. In DNA, the CDR3 is TGTGCCAGCAGCCCGCGGCTTAATGCGGCTGGGGCCAACGTCCTGACTTTC. Amino acid sequence: CASSPRLNAAGANVLTF.

In its sample, this clonotype was seen a few times. This chain uses TRBV20-1 with TRBJ2-1; 10 bases align to TRBD1. This CDR3 comprises 15 residues. J was trimmed by 8 bases and V by 6 bases; bases with no gene match: 13. CDR1 is DFQATT, CDR2 SNEGSKA, per germline (reference sequence). The CDR3 coding sequence is TGCAGTGCCACACCGACAGGGGGCAGTTGGGATGAGCAGTTCTTC. Its protein product is CSATPTGGSWDEQFF.

The gene calls are TRBV7-9 and TRBJ2-1, with 10 nucleotides matching TRBD2. V was clipped by 1 base and J by 5 bases; unmatched bases: 8. Germline loops: CDR1 SEHNR, CDR2 FQNEAQ (reference sequence). The CDR3 totals 17 residues. Here the CDR3 DNA reads TGTGCCAGCAGCTTAGGACCTACTAGCGGGATAAACAATGAGCAGTTCTTC. Protein: CASSLGPTSGINNEQFF.

The chain carries TRBV13 and TRBJ2-1; 10 bases agree with TRBD2. The J segment lost 4 bases and the V segment lost 4 bases, leaving 10 bases of the junction unmatched. Germline lookup yields CDR1 PRHDT and CDR2 FYEKMQ (reference sequence). The CDR3 sequence is 17 residues long. CDR3 region: CASSWIAGGTEYNEQFF. The CDR3 DNA reads TGTGCCAGCAGCTGGATAGCGGGAGGTACTGAGTACAATGAGCAGTTCTTC.

Remarks on this clonotype: A read error is likely, as this CDR3 ends without the conserved phenylalanine or tryptophan. The rearrangement joins TRBV12-3 or TRBV12-4 to TRBJ2-3; the D gene is possibly TRBD2 (5 bases). Trimming pared 1 base from V and 5 bases from J, leaving 7 bases between. CDR3 length: 13 amino acids. In DNA form, the CDR3 reads TGTGCCAGCAGTTTAGGACGGGGAGATACGCAGTATTCT. It encodes CASSLGRGDTQYS.

J is TRBJ2-1 and V is TRBV12-3 or TRBV12-4; the D is unclear. The CDR3 spans 15 residues. V was shortened by 6 bases and J by 0 bases, with 12 bases between the two germline ends. The CDR3: CASRLSFSSYNEQFF. CDR3 coding DNA: TGTGCCAGCAGGTTAAGTTTTAGCTCCTACAATGAGCAGTTCTTC.

This clonotype was counted between two and nine times. The chain combines TRBV18 with TRBJ2-5; no clear D gene. Trimming pared 0 bases from V and 5 bases from J, leaving 16 bases between. The V gene's germline CDR1 is KGHSH and CDR2 LQKENI. The CDR3 runs to 16 residues. The CDR3 DNA reads as TGTGCCAGCTCACCACCTAGCAACCCCGAGTTGGAGACCCAGTACTTC. It specifies CASSPPSNPELETQYF.

This clonotype appeared a few times. This chain links TRBV5-1 with TRBJ2-3, with 7 bases lining up with TRBD2. This CDR3 is built from 14 residues. CDR1 SGHRS and CDR2 YFSETQ come from the germline V gene. The junction had 6 bases not matched to a gene; V was cut back by 3 bases and J by 5 bases. The CDR3 DNA sequence: TGCGCCAGCAGCTCAGAGCTAGCGGAAGATACGCAGTATTTT. Its protein product is CASSSELAEDTQYF.

This clonotype was seen a handful of times. One junction end disagrees with the germline gene, perhaps due to a read error. The chain recombines TRBV12-3 or TRBV12-4 with TRBJ1-5; D unclear. There are 16 residues in the CDR3. CDR3 residues: CASSSPWTELDQPQHF. The DNA of the CDR3 is TGTGCCAGTAGTTCGCCCTGGACGGAGCTAGATCAGCCCCAGCATTTT.